The 14 T cell receptor beta chains given below trace back to one sample, sequenced in a study of beta chain features in type 1 diabetes. Whole-study results and caveats: Researchers report that Type 1 diabetes patients had moderately but significantly shorter TCRB CDR3s across all four CD4+ subsets.

Their recognized antigens are unknown. The authors reverse transcribed all of the isolated RNA, so sequencing captured expressed TCRB transcripts. The assay was immunoSEQ multiplex PCR, and TCRdb's table has in-frame clones only and misses some. The sample lists tens of thousands of clones, under 75% occurring once. Material for sequencing was stem cell memory CD4+ T cells from blood. All receptors come from a man aged 18 to 35 with type 1 diabetes.

The chain has TRBV19 and TRBJ1-5; maybe TRBD1 (6 bases). The CDR3 has 13 residues. The V end lost 5 bases, the J end lost 7 bases, and 12 bases lay between the germline ends. Germline values: CDR1 LNHDA, CDR2 SQIVND (reference sequence). The CDR3 region has the DNA TGTGCCAGTAGTGGAGACAGGACCCAGCCCCAGCATTTT. Its protein is CASSGDRTQPQHF. Full variable domain (missing parts from reference TRBV19 and TRBJ1-5): DGGITQSPKYLFRKEGQNVTLSCEQNLNHDAMYWYRQDPGQGLRLIYYSQIVNDFQKGDIAEGYSVSREKKESFPLTVTSAQKNPTAFYLCASSGDRTQPQHFGDGTRLSIL.

This clone has just a few counts. The gene calls are TRBV27 and TRBJ1-5, with D possibly matching TRBD1 (6 bases). Trimming stripped 8 bases from V and 0 bases from J, with 23 bases between. In germline, CDR1 is MNHEY, CDR2 SMNVEV (reference sequence). The CDR3 runs 18 residues. The CDR3 reads CASAGEGRVGHSNQPQHF. Written as DNA, the CDR3 is TGTGCCAGCGCAGGGGAAGGCAGGGTCGGCCATAGCAATCAGCCCCAGCATTTT.

V usage is TRBV6-1 and J usage is TRBJ1-1, with 7 bases matching TRBD1. Trimming cost V 6 bases and J 3 bases; bases outside gene matches: 4. Germline CDR1 MNHNS, CDR2 SASEGT. CDR3 length equals 13 residues. The CDR3 region is CASSRGLYTEAFF. The CDR3 bases are TGTGCCAGCAGCAGGGGGTTGTACACTGAAGCTTTCTTT.

The CDR3 coding sequence is TGCGCCAGCAGCTGGAGTACTGCGGGACAGGGAGGAACTGAAGCTTTCTTT. This sequence encodes CASSWSTAGQGGTEAFF. The chain joins TRBV5-1 to TRBJ1-1, with 9 bases lining up with TRBD1. After removal of 3 bases from V and 5 bases from J, the junction contained 14 bases not matched to a gene. Germline assignment: CDR1 SGHRS and CDR2 YFSETQ. The CDR3 length is 17 residues.

The chain links TRBV5-1 to TRBJ2-5; 11 nucleotides align to TRBD1. With V trimmed by 3 bases and J by 5 bases, 9 bases remained unmatched. Looked up from germline, CDR1 is SGHRS and CDR2 is YFSETQ. This CDR3 contains 16 residues. For the CDR3, the DNA is TGCGCCAGCAGCTCCCGGACAGGGGGCGCGTTGGAGACCCAGTACTTC. Its protein product is CASSSRTGGALETQYF.

The chain's CDR3 is CASSAITGLETQYF. The CDR3 nucleotides are TGCGCCAGCAGCGCGATAACAGGGTTGGAGACCCAGTACTTC. The chain recombines TRBV5-1 with TRBJ2-5; perhaps TRBD1 as D (6 bases). Germline CDR1 reads SGHRS; CDR2 reads YFSETQ. Between the trimmed V and J ends, which lost 4 bases and 5 bases, there was a span of 15 bases. This CDR3 comprises 14 residues.

V gene TRBV6-1 combines with J gene TRBJ2-5; TRBD1 might be the D (6 bases). This CDR3 is 14 amino acids long. The germline CDR1 and CDR2 sequences are MNHNS and SASEGT. Trimming removed 0 bases at V and 1 base at J, with 6 bases between. As DNA, the CDR3 is TGTGCCAGCAGTGAAGCGACAGGCCAAGAGACCCAGTACTTC. Amino acid sequence: CASSEATGQETQYF.

This clone was recorded only once. The V gene is TRBV4-1, the J gene TRBJ1-4, with 9 bases that match TRBD1. V lost 3 bases to trimming and J lost 6 bases; unmatched junction nucleotides: 5. From germline, CDR1 is MGHRA and CDR2 YSYEKL. This CDR3 region has 15 residues. DNA of the CDR3: TGCGCCAGCAGCCACGCCGGGACAGGGTATGAAAAACTGTTTTTT. Its protein product is CASSHAGTGYEKLFF.

This clone was picked up a small number of times. This chain links TRBV7-9 with TRBJ1-1; unclear D gene. V was trimmed by 7 bases and J by 4 bases, leaving 7 bases between them. The CDR3 totals 11 residues. Germline assignment: CDR1 SEHNR and CDR2 FQNEAQ (reference sequence). The CDR3 here is CASINSTEAFF. The DNA of the CDR3 is TGTGCCAGCATTAACAGCACTGAAGCTTTCTTT. Looking up the rest from reference TRBV7-9 and TRBJ1-1 gives the full variable domain: DTGVSQNPRHKITKRGQNVTFRCDPISEHNRLYWYRQTLGQGPEFLTYFQNEAQLEKSRLLSDRFSAERPKGSFSTLEIQRTEQGDSAMYLCASINSTEAFFGQGTRLTVV.

This clone has only one observation. The V gene is TRBV10-3, the J gene TRBJ1-1; no firm D call. CDR1 and CDR2 from the germline V gene are ENHRY and SYGVKD. V lost 5 bases to trimming and J lost 0 bases, with 7 bases between them. There are 13 residues in the CDR3. The CDR3 sequence: CAISKDMNTEAFF. The DNA of the CDR3 is TGTGCCATCAGTAAAGACATGAACACTGAAGCTTTCTTT.

This chain connects TRBV10-3 to TRBJ2-7; a weak D match, TRBD2 (6 bases). CDR1 and CDR2 (germline): ENHRY, SYGVKD. The V end lost 4 bases, the J end lost 0 bases, and 13 bases lay between the germline ends. The CDR3 has 15 amino acids. CDR3 loop: CAISAAGPNSYEQYF. Written as DNA, the CDR3 is TGTGCCATCAGTGCCGCGGGACCTAACTCCTACGAGCAGTACTTC.

The V gene is TRBV19, the J gene TRBJ2-3; 11 bases line up with TRBD1. Trimming cost V 1 base and J 0 bases; bases outside gene matches: 0. The CDR3 is 16 residues long. Germline CDR1 LNHDA, CDR2 SQIVND (reference sequence). The CDR3 bases are TGTGCCAGTAGTATAGGGGACAGGGGGAGCACAGATACGCAGTATTTT. Translated, it gives CASSIGDRGSTDTQYF. Looking up the rest from reference TRBV19 and TRBJ2-3 gives the full variable domain: DGGITQSPKYLFRKEGQNVTLSCEQNLNHDAMYWYRQDPGQGLRLIYYSQIVNDFQKGDIAEGYSVSREKKESFPLTVTSAQKNPTAFYLCASSIGDRGSTDTQYFGPGTRLTVL.

This clone was seen only a few times. The chain combines TRBV28 with TRBJ2-3; a possible D gene is TRBD2 (7 bases). This CDR3 region has 18 residues. The germline V and J ends were trimmed by 5 bases and 5 bases, with 26 bases remaining between them. Germline V gene data show CDR1 as MDHEN and CDR2 as SYDVKM. The CDR3 DNA follows: TGTGCCAGCAGTCCCCTTAGGGGGGGAGGGGGTAAGGAAGATACGCAGTATTTT. Amino acid sequence: CASSPLRGGGGKEDTQYF.

The gene calls are TRBV6-5 and TRBJ2-1; 11 positions agree with TRBD1. The CDR3 runs to 16 residues. The V gene's germline CDR1 is MNHEY and CDR2 SVGAGI. V shed 2 bases, J shed 5 bases, and the junction held 5 bases outside the gene matches. The DNA of the CDR3 is TGTGCCAGCAGTTACCAAGGGACAGGGGGAAACAATGAGCAGTTCTTC. This encodes CASSYQGTGGNNEQFF.